These T cell receptor beta chains were read from a single sample in a study of T cell responses to AZD1222 COVID-19 vaccine. TCRdb's copy holds only in-frame clones and misses some; the assay was immunoSEQ multiplex PCR. Among 130,000 or so clones, approximately 90% were seen once, and the ten largest hold approximately 1%. The sequenced sample was peripheral blood, obtained on day 0 of AZD1222 vaccination. These TCRs come from an adult in good health. Both conserved end residues are part of each CDR3. The D gene is left open where the match is weak. Clone size appears in some rows only: once, few, many, or a class for an expanded clone.

V	size	D	J	length	DNA	CDR3
TRBV6-1	-	TRBD1	TRBJ2-7	15	TGTGCCAGCAGTGAATGGGGACAGGGGTATTACGAGCAGTACTTC	CASSEWGQGYYEQYF
TRBV5-6	-	TRBD1	TRBJ1-1	14	TGTGCCAGCAGCTTGAACAGGGGTTTGGCTGAAGCTTTCTTT	CASSLNRGLAEAFF
TRBV3-1/TRBV3-2	-	TRBD1	TRBJ1-2	14	TGTGCCAGCAGCCTCCGGGAGGGGGCTGTTGGCTACACCTTC	CASSLREGAVGYTF
TRBV27	-	-	TRBJ1-3	16	TGTGCCAGCAGTTTTTCCGGTTGGGGCTCTGGAAACACCATATATTTT	CASSFSGWGSGNTIYF
TRBV7-9	-	-	TRBJ1-1	13	TGTGCCAGCAGCTTAATCCAGGGTTCTGAAGCTTTCTTT	CASSLIQGSEAFF
TRBV6-5	-	-	TRBJ2-7	14	TGTGCCAGCAGTTACTCGATGGGCGGGTTCGAGCAGTACTTC	CASSYSMGGFEQYF
TRBV28	-	TRBD2	TRBJ2-1	15	TGTGCCAGCAGTCCTAGCGGGAGGGGCTCTGATGAGCAGTTCTTC	CASSPSGRGSDEQFF
TRBV10-3	-	-	TRBJ2-2	11	TGTGCCATCCAGAGGCCCGGGGAGCTGTTTTTT	CAIQRPGELFF
TRBV27	-	-	TRBJ2-5	14	TGTGCCAGCAGTCCTCTCGGGAGTCGAGAGACCCAGTACTTC	CASSPLGSRETQYF
TRBV28	-	-	TRBJ2-6	14	TGTGCCAGCAGCCAGGGAGGTGGGGCCAACGTCCTGACTTTC	CASSQGGGANVLTF
TRBV19	-	-	TRBJ2-2	14	TGTGCCACCTGGCGTAAGGAGAACACCGGGGAGCTGTTTTTT	CATWRKENTGELFF
TRBV5-1	once	TRBD1	TRBJ2-1	14	TGCGCCAGCAAGGGACAGGGGGCCAACAATGAGCAGTTCTTC	CASKGQGANNEQFF
TRBV18	once	TRBD1	TRBJ1-2	14	TGTGCCAGCTCAGCTGGGACAGGGGGCCTTGGCTACACCTTC	CASSAGTGGLGYTF
TRBV14	medium-sized	TRBD1	TRBJ1-1	16	TGTGCCAGCAGCCCACTGAGGGACAGGATTGGCGCTGAAGCTTTCTTT	CASSPLRDRIGAEAFF
TRBV7-2	-	-	TRBJ1-1	13	TGTGCCAGCAGCCCTTATTCGGGAAGAGAAGCTTTCTTT	CASSPYSGREAFF
TRBV2	once	TRBD2	TRBJ2-1	14	TGTGCCAGCAGTGATGGGGCTAGCGGGAGGGTTCCGTTCTTC	CASSDGASGRVPFF
TRBV7-9	many	-	TRBJ1-2	17	TGTGCCAGCAGCTTAGCGAGCTCATGGAATGGGGGATATGGCTACACCTTC	CASSLASSWNGGYGYTF
TRBV9	-	-	TRBJ2-7	15	TGTGCCAGCAGCGGAGGACAGTCGACTTCTATCGAGCAGTACTTC	CASSGGQSTSIEQYF
TRBV7-9	few	TRBD2	TRBJ2-7	16	TGTGCCAGCAGCTTAGCCGGCGGGAGGCTCTCCTACGAGCAGTACTTC	CASSLAGGRLSYEQYF
TRBV5-1	few	-	TRBJ1-6	18	TGCGCCAGCAGCCGGAAGGTGCGGCAGTCGGGAGTAAATTCACCCCTCCACTTT	CASSRKVRQSGVNSPLHF
TRBV2	-	-	TRBJ2-2	16	TGTGCCAGCAGTCCTATGGACTGGCAGAACACCGGGGAGCTGTTTTTT	CASSPMDWQNTGELFF
TRBV7-9	-	-	TRBJ2-2	16	TGTGCCAGCAGCTTAGGAACAGCTCATATCACCGGGGAGCTGTTTTTT	CASSLGTAHITGELFF
TRBV5-1	-	-	TRBJ2-7	14	TGCGCCAGCAGCGAGGGCTGGACAACTGGGGAGCAGTACTTC	CASSEGWTTGEQYF
TRBV30	-	-	TRBJ1-6	14	TGTGCCTGGAGATTCGGGGACTATAATTCACCCCTCCACTTT	CAWRFGDYNSPLHF
TRBV29-1	once	-	TRBJ2-7	13	TGCAGCGTTGGAACCAGGGGCCTCTACGAGCAGTACTTC	CSVGTRGLYEQYF
TRBV4-1	-	TRBD2	TRBJ2-3	15	TGCGCCAGCAGCCAAAAGCCAAGCGGGAGGGCCACGGTGTATTTT	CASSQKPSGRATVYF
TRBV6-1	-	-	TRBJ1-5	14	TGTGCCAGCAGTGAGTGGGGTAGCAATCAGCCCCAGCATTTT	CASSEWGSNQPQHF
TRBV4-1	-	-	TRBJ2-5	15	TGCGCCAGCAGCCAAGCTGGGACGGGTCAAGAGACCCAGTACTTC	CASSQAGTGQETQYF
TRBV29-1	-	-	TRBJ1-2	11	TGCAGCGTTGAGGTCGCCTATGGCTACACCTTC	CSVEVAYGYTF
TRBV25-1	-	TRBD1	TRBJ1-4	17	TGTGCCAGCAGTGATTCTTTCGCCGGACAGGGTCGAGAAAAACTGTTTTTT	CASSDSFAGQGREKLFF
TRBV18	-	TRBD1	TRBJ2-1	16	TGTGCCAGCTCACTGCCGGGACAGGGGTTGGCTAATGAGCAGTTCTTC	CASSLPGQGLANEQFF
TRBV9	once	-	TRBJ2-3	16	TGTGCCAGCAGCGAGTGGGGCAGGGTAGGCACAGATACGCAGTATTTT	CASSEWGRVGTDTQYF
TRBV10-3	-	-	TRBJ2-7	18	TGTGCCATCAGTGGGGATACAGGAGCTAGCTGGCTTGCCTACGAGCAGTACTTC	CAISGDTGASWLAYEQYF
TRBV29-1	-	-	TRBJ2-7	14	TGCAGCGTTGCCCTTACTTTTACACTGTACGAGCAGTACTTC	CSVALTFTLYEQYF
TRBV15	-	-	TRBJ1-2	17	TGTGCCACCAGCAGAGGGGTCGTGAGTCCCAGGTCTTATGGCTACACCTTC	CATSRGVVSPRSYGYTF
TRBV7-8	-	-	TRBJ2-1	13	TGTGCCAGCAGCTTATCGGTGTTCGGTGAGCAGTTCTTC	CASSLSVFGEQFF
TRBV3-1/TRBV3-2	-	-	TRBJ1-2	13	TGTGCCAGCAGCCCGAGCAGGTTCTATGGCTACACCTTC	CASSPSRFYGYTF
TRBV5-1	-	TRBD2	TRBJ2-5	17	TGCGCCAGCAGCTTGGTAGCTCTAGCGGGAGGTGTGGAGACCCAGTACTTC	CASSLVALAGGVETQYF
TRBV21-1	-	-	TRBJ1-2	13	TGTGCCAGCAGCGGAGGACTGCTCTATGGCTACACCTTC	CASSGGLLYGYTF
TRBV6-5	-	-	TRBJ1-4	14	TGTGCCAGCACTCAGCCCGGGGGAAATGAAAAACTGTTTTTT	CASTQPGGNEKLFF
TRBV7-3	-	-	TRBJ2-1	14	TGTGCCAGCAGCTTAATGGTACCCTACAATGAGCAGTTCTTC	CASSLMVPYNEQFF
TRBV5-1	-	TRBD1	TRBJ1-2	16	TGCGCCAGCAGCGATAGCAGAAAACAGGGGGCAGTTGGCTACACCTTC	CASSDSRKQGAVGYTF
TRBV19	-	TRBD2	TRBJ2-7	18	TGTGCCAGTAGTTTCGAAGGGACTAGCGGGAGGTGGACCTACGAGCAGTACTTC	CASSFEGTSGRWTYEQYF